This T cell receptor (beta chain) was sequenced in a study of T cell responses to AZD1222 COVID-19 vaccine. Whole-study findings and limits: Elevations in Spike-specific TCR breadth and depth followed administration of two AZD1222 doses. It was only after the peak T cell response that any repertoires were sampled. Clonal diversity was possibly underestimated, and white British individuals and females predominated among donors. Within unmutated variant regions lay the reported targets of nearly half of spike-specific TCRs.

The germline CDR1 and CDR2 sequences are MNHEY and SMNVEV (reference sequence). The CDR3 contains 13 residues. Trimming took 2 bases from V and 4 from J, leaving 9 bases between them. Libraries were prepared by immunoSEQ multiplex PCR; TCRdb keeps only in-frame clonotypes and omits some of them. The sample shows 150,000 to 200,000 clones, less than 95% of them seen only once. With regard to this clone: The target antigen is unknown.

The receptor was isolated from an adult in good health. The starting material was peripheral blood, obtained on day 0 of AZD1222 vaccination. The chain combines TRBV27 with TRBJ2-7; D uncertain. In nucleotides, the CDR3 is TGTGCCAGCAGTTTAGGGCTAGGGTACGAGCAGTACTTC. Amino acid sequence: CASSLGLGYEQYF.